The clone carrying this TCR beta chain was seen at least ten times. The data derive from a study of T cells in Graves' hyperthyroidism and ophthalmopathy. RNA transcripts were the template for amplifying TCR beta CDR3 regions. With the HTBI primer set, the TCR CDR3 went through a first round of RT-PCR. Using its own MiXCR run on the multiplex PCR reads, TCRdb lists one record per CDR3 protein. In the table there are 350,000 to 400,000 distinct CDR3 sequences, 14% to 15% of which are singletons. Sequenced material: blood. The receptor was isolated from a woman between 25 and 40 years old with Graves' hyperthyroidism.

CDR3 nucleotides: TGTGCCAGCAGGGCGGACAGGGCGAGGAGAGAGACCCAGTACTTC. Its protein product is CASRADRARRETQYF. This chain joins TRBV6-1 and TRBJ2-5, with 8 bases identical to TRBD1. Germline CDR1 and CDR2: MNHNS and SASEGT. The CDR3 length is 15 residues. V lost 6 bases, J lost 4 bases, and 10 bases stayed unmatched.